This passage covers 31 T cell receptor beta chains from one sample sequenced in a study of Graves' ophthalmopathy and Graves' hyperthyroidism. From RNA, the CDR3 regions of TCR beta chains were amplified and sequenced. RT-PCR in the first round used HTBI primers; a second-round multiplex PCR followed. MiXCR, applied by TCRdb to the multiplex PCR reads, yields one record per CDR3 protein. This sample has about 210,000 distinct CDR3 sequences, with 25% to 30% found just once. The sample was peripheral blood. These receptors were collected from a middle-aged man with Graves' ophthalmopathy.

This clonotype was picked up many times. V is TRBV20-1 and J is TRBJ2-7, with 9 bases that match TRBD2. CDR1 is DFQATT and CDR2 is SNEGSKA in the germline V gene (reference sequence). The CDR3 contains 14 residues. V trimming: 3 bases; J trimming: 0 bases; junction bases outside the gene matches: 3. The CDR3 loop reads CSARTSGASYEQYF. The CDR3 nucleotides read TGCAGTGCTAGGACTAGCGGTGCCTCCTACGAGCAGTACTTC.

V gene TRBV28 combines with J gene TRBJ1-2; 10 nucleotides match TRBD1. This CDR3 comprises 14 residues. V shed 6 bases, J shed 5 bases, and the junction held 6 bases outside the gene matches. Germline assignment: CDR1 MDHEN and CDR2 SYDVKM. In DNA, the CDR3 is TGTGCCAGCAGGGGCGGGACAGGGGAATATGGCTACACCTTC. The encoded protein is CASRGGTGEYGYTF.

This clonotype has ten or more counts. This chain joins TRBV9 and TRBJ2-4; D unclear. The CDR3 length is 13 residues. Germline lookup yields CDR1 SGDLS and CDR2 YYNGEE. Trimming took 0 bases from V and 9 from J, leaving 10 bases between them. The CDR3 spells CASSVGSPGIQYF. The CDR3 bases are TGTGCCAGCAGCGTAGGATCCCCCGGCATTCAGTACTTC.

The chain recombines TRBV5-1 with TRBJ2-2; no clear D. The V end was cut by 4 bases, the J end by 7 bases, with 11 bases between. The CDR3 loop spans 13 amino acids. Germline CDR1 reads SGHRS; CDR2 reads YFSETQ. In DNA, the CDR3 is TGCGCCAGCAGCGACCTGGCTGTCGGGGAGCTGTTTTTT. Translating gives CASSDLAVGELFF.

Ten or more counts support this clonotype. The rearrangement links TRBV12-3 or TRBV12-4 to TRBJ1-2, with a weak D call TRBD1 (6 bases). The V end lost 7 bases, the J end lost 7 bases, and 16 bases lay between the germline ends. The CDR3 spans 13 residues. The CDR3: CASTPGGGRGYTF. The CDR3 DNA is TGTGCCAGCACCCCCGGAGGGGGTCGTGGCTACACCTTC.

This clonotype was seen repeatedly, ten times or more. The gene calls are TRBV5-1 and TRBJ2-7, with TRBD2 as a possible D gene (5 bases). This CDR3 comprises 16 residues. Germline CDR1 and CDR2: SGHRS and YFSETQ. The V and J ends lost 0 bases and 2 bases respectively, with 15 bases between them. In DNA form, the CDR3 reads TGCGCCAGCAGCTTGGAAGGTGGAGGTACGCCCTACGAGCAGTACTTC. Translated, it gives CASSLEGGGTPYEQYF.

This clonotype appeared many times. The rearrangement joins TRBV5-1 to TRBJ2-3; D not resolved. With 0 bases removed from V and 1 base from J, the gap between germline ends came to 6 bases. The CDR3 covers 14 residues. Looked up from germline, CDR1 is SGHRS and CDR2 is YFSETQ. CDR3 sequence (DNA): TGCGCCAGCAGCTTGGAGTGGGGCACAGATACGCAGTATTTT. Protein sequence: CASSLEWGTDTQYF.

The table lists this clonotype with many counts. The chain employs TRBV20-1 and TRBJ2-7, with a tentative D call TRBD1 (6 bases). Trimming cost V 0 bases and J 4 bases, with 13 bases left between them. Per the germline V gene, CDR1 is DFQATT and CDR2 is SNEGSKA (reference sequence). This CDR3 is 14 amino acids long. CDR3 in amino acids: CSARDQQGPYEQYF. DNA for the CDR3: TGCAGTGCTAGAGATCAGCAGGGGCCGTACGAGCAGTACTTC.

This clonotype occurred many times. This sequence joins TRBV24-1 and TRBJ2-4; TRBD1 aligns across 7 bases. Germline V gene sequence: CDR1 KGHDR, CDR2 SFDVKD. V gave up 5 bases and J gave up 3 bases; unmatched junction bases: 6. The CDR3 is 15 amino acids. This CDR3 is CATSGIGGGKNIQYF. The CDR3 DNA reads as TGTGCCACCAGTGGAATAGGGGGCGGCAAAAACATTCAGTACTTC.

This clonotype appeared many times. The genes are TRBV30 and TRBJ2-2, with D perhaps TRBD2 (7 bases). Between the trimmed V and J ends, which lost 0 bases and 2 bases, there was a span of 10 bases. Looked up from germline, CDR1 is GTSNPN and CDR2 is SVGIG (reference sequence). The CDR3 has 15 amino acids. The CDR3 here is CAWSVGGGNTGELFF. DNA of the CDR3: TGTGCCTGGAGTGTAGGGGGGGGCAACACCGGGGAGCTGTTTTTT. Full variable domain (remainder filled in from reference TRBV30 and TRBJ2-2): SQTIHQWPATLVQPVGSPLSLECTVEGTSNPNLYWYRQAAGRGLQLLFYSVGIGQISSEVPQNLSASRPQDRQFILSSKKLLLSDSGFYLCAWSVGGGNTGELFFGEGSRLTVL.

This clonotype was observed many times. The rearrangement joins TRBV12-3 or TRBV12-4 to TRBJ2-7; a possible D gene is TRBD2 (6 bases). Trimming took 6 bases from V and 4 from J, leaving 25 bases between them. The CDR3 consists of 17 residues. CDR3 nucleotide sequence: TGTGCCAGCAGCCCCAGTGGGACCGGGACTGTGGCGTACGAGCAGTACTTC. Amino acids: CASSPSGTGTVAYEQYF.

The chain recombines TRBV6-1 with TRBJ2-7, with 7 bases identical to TRBD1. With 4 bases clipped from V and 1 base from J, the junction kept 4 bases outside the gene matches. The CDR3 consists of 14 residues. The V gene's germline CDR1 is MNHNS and CDR2 SASEGT. This CDR3 is CASSAQTGSYEQYF. Here the CDR3 DNA reads TGTGCCAGCAGTGCACAGACAGGGTCCTACGAGCAGTACTTC.

This clonotype was recorded many times. V is TRBV5-6 and J is TRBJ2-5; D may correspond to TRBD1 or TRBD2 (6 bases each). The CDR3 extends over 17 amino acids. Between the trimmed V and J ends, which lost 4 bases and 7 bases, there was a span of 26 bases. Germline CDR1 reads SGHDT; CDR2 reads YYEEEE. The CDR3 spells CASSPGWQGRLAGTQYF. The CDR3 DNA is TGTGCCAGCAGCCCCGGATGGCAGGGGAGGCTAGCAGGGACCCAGTACTTC. Full variable domain (rest looked up from reference TRBV5-6 and TRBJ2-5): DAGVTQSPTHLIKTRGQQVTLRCSPKSGHDTVSWYQQALGQGPQFIFQYYEEEERQRGNFPDRFSGHQFPNYSSELNVNALLLGDSALYLCASSPGWQGRLAGTQYFGPGTRLLVL.

This clonotype has at least ten counts. The rearrangement joins TRBV27 to TRBJ2-7; D is perhaps TRBD2 (6 bases). Trimming removed 6 bases at V and 6 bases at J, with 21 bases between. The CDR3 consists of 15 residues. CDR1 MNHEY and CDR2 SMNVEV come from the germline V gene (reference sequence). CDR3 bases: TGTGCCAGCAGCCCCCGGGACTTGCCTCCTCTCGAGCAGTACTTC. Translating it yields CASSPRDLPPLEQYF.

At least ten counts were recorded for this clonotype. The chain uses TRBV28 and TRBJ1-2; TRBD1 matches at 7 bases. There are 12 residues in the CDR3. Germline assignment: CDR1 MDHEN and CDR2 SYDVKM. The J segment lost 8 bases and the V segment lost 6 bases, leaving 6 bases of the junction unmatched. For the CDR3, the DNA is TGTGCCAGCAGAAAAAACAGGGGCGGCTACACCTTC. Residues: CASRKNRGGYTF.

This clonotype was picked up many times. This chain links TRBV9 with TRBJ2-7; perhaps TRBD2 as D (5 bases). The length of the CDR3 is 16 residues. The germline V and J ends were trimmed by 2 bases and 0 bases, with 15 bases remaining between them. Germline CDR1 reads SGDLS; CDR2 reads YYNGEE. The CDR3 coding sequence is TGTGCCAGCAGCGTGAGTGTCGGTGGGAGCTCCTACGAGCAGTACTTC. Translated, it gives CASSVSVGGSSYEQYF.

Many counts were recorded for this clonotype. The chain couples TRBV9 to TRBJ2-5; no clear D. The CDR3 extends over 14 amino acids. From germline, CDR1 is SGDLS and CDR2 YYNGEE. V lost 0 bases, J lost 4 bases, and 10 bases lay in between. CDR3 in DNA: TGTGCCAGCAGCGTAGGACGGTGGGGAGAGACCCAGTACTTC. It translates to CASSVGRWGETQYF.

This clonotype appeared many times. J is TRBJ1-3 and V is TRBV12-3 or TRBV12-4, with no clear D. The V gene lost 4 bases and the J gene lost 0 bases, with 7 bases spanning the gap. This CDR3 has 14 residues. The CDR3 sequence is CASSSRFSGNTIYF. For the CDR3, the DNA is TGTGCCAGCAGTTCCCGGTTCTCTGGAAACACCATATATTTT.

This sequence joins TRBV19 and TRBJ1-6; 7 bases map to TRBD1. With V trimmed by 9 bases and J by 9 bases, 8 bases remained unmatched. Germline CDR1 LNHDA, CDR2 SQIVND (reference sequence). The CDR3 consists of 13 residues. CDR3 loop: CASEGNRGSPLHF. CDR3 coding DNA: TGTGCCAGCGAGGGAAACAGGGGTTCACCCCTCCACTTT.

The chain couples TRBV6-2 or TRBV6-3 to TRBJ2-7; 8 bases fit TRBD1. The J segment lost 2 bases and the V segment lost 6 bases, leaving 15 bases of the junction unmatched. Germline CDR1 and CDR2: MNHEY and SVGEGT. The CDR3 runs 17 residues. CDR3 region: CASSPPIGQGRTYEQYF. The CDR3 DNA is TGTGCCAGCAGCCCCCCAATCGGACAGGGACGAACCTACGAGCAGTACTTC.

There are many counts of this clonotype. The chain links TRBV11-3 to TRBJ2-7; no firm D call. The CDR3 has 15 amino acids. Germline V lookup: CDR1 SGHNT, CDR2 YENEEA. V was clipped by 4 bases and J by 2 bases, with 15 bases between them. CDR3 sequence (DNA): TGTGCCAGCAGCTCCCACAGAGAAAAGCCCTACGAGCAGTACTTC. Its protein product is CASSSHREKPYEQYF.

This clonotype was seen many times. The J gene is TRBJ2-5, the V gene TRBV27; D is perhaps TRBD2 (5 bases). The germline V gene encodes CDR1 MNHEY and CDR2 SMNVEV (reference sequence). V was trimmed by 3 bases and J by 5 bases, leaving 13 bases between them. The CDR3 is made up of 14 amino acids. Here the CDR3 DNA reads TGTGCCAGCAGTTTTGAGGGTTTTAGGGAGACCCAGTACTTC. Protein product: CASSFEGFRETQYF.

In its sample, this clonotype was seen many times. The chain has TRBV29-1 and TRBJ1-2; the D gene is possibly TRBD1 (6 bases). V was cut by 7 bases and J by 8 bases, with 20 bases left in between. CDR3 length equals 13 residues. Looked up from germline, CDR1 is SQVTM and CDR2 is ANQGSEA. The CDR3 sequence is CSALGQGTLGYTF. In DNA, the CDR3 is TGCAGCGCCCTCGGCCAGGGGACCTTGGGCTACACCTTC.

Many counts were recorded for this clonotype. This chain joins TRBV28 and TRBJ2-7, with 9 bases that match TRBD2. There are 14 residues in the CDR3. V was pared by 6 bases and J by 3 bases, with 6 bases of the junction left unmatched. The V gene's germline CDR1 is MDHEN and CDR2 SYDVKM. In nucleotides, the CDR3 is TGTGCCAGCAGGGTAGCGGGAGCCGTCTACGAGCAGTACTTC. Its translation: CASRVAGAVYEQYF.

In its sample, this clonotype was seen many times. The chain employs TRBV12-3 or TRBV12-4 and TRBJ2-7; D is possibly TRBD2 (6 bases). V was trimmed by 3 bases and J by 3 bases, leaving 9 bases between them. The CDR3 totals 13 residues. CDR3 region: CASSFGLNYEQYF. In nucleotides, the CDR3 is TGTGCCAGCAGTTTCGGACTAAACTACGAGCAGTACTTC.

This clonotype has only a few counts. This chain links TRBV7-2 with TRBJ1-1; no clear D gene. From germline, CDR1 is SGHTA and CDR2 FQGNSA. There are 13 residues in the CDR3. Trimming removed 2 bases at V and 7 bases at J, with 11 bases between. The CDR3: CASSLSQAREAFF. DNA of the CDR3: TGTGCCAGCAGCTTAAGTCAGGCGCGTGAAGCTTTCTTT.

Ten or more counts support this clonotype. The chain joins TRBV6-1 to TRBJ2-7; 11 bases are a match to TRBD2. This CDR3 has 15 amino acids. Germline trimming cut 7 bases from V and 2 bases from J; bases unmatched to any gene: 7. Germline V gene sequence: CDR1 MNHNS, CDR2 SASEGT. For the CDR3, the DNA is TGTGCCAGCACGCGCCCGGGACTAGCGGCCTACGAGCAGTACTTC. Translating it yields CASTRPGLAAYEQYF.

In this sample, this clonotype turned up many times. The V and J genes are TRBV6-1 and TRBJ1-5; the match to TRBD1 covers 7 bases. There are 14 residues in the CDR3. The trim removed 6 bases at V and 7 bases at J, leaving 9 bases unmatched. Per the germline V gene, CDR1 is MNHNS and CDR2 is SASEGT. CDR3 coding DNA: TGTGCCAGCAGAGAGACAGGGTTCGGGCAGCCCCAGCATTTT. Translated: CASRETGFGQPQHF.

This clonotype was seen ten or more times. The genes are TRBV27 and TRBJ1-1; D not certain. Looked up from germline, CDR1 is MNHEY and CDR2 is SMNVEV (reference sequence). The V and J ends lost 3 bases and 7 bases respectively, with 15 bases between them. This CDR3 region has 14 residues. The DNA for the CDR3 is TGTGCCAGCAGTTTCGGAGGGAACAACGATGAAGCTTTCTTT. Amino acid sequence: CASSFGGNNDEAFF.

The V call is TRBV6-1, the J call TRBJ2-2; 9 positions agree with TRBD2. The CDR3 has 14 residues. V dropped 10 bases and J dropped 5; count of bases not matched to a gene: 8. Germline V gene lookup returns CDR1 MNHNS and CDR2 SASEGT. Here the CDR3 reads CATVAGVNTGELFF. CDR3 coding DNA: TGTGCCACGGTAGCGGGAGTTAATACCGGGGAGCTGTTTTTT.

The chain employs TRBV7-2 and TRBJ2-7; D unresolved. The CDR3 runs to 15 residues. The V gene's germline CDR1 is SGHTA and CDR2 FQGNSA. The V and J ends lost 4 bases and 2 bases respectively, with 15 bases between them. Here the CDR3 reads CASSSRRGTTYEQYF. DNA for the CDR3: TGTGCCAGCAGCTCGAGAAGAGGAACTACCTACGAGCAGTACTTC.